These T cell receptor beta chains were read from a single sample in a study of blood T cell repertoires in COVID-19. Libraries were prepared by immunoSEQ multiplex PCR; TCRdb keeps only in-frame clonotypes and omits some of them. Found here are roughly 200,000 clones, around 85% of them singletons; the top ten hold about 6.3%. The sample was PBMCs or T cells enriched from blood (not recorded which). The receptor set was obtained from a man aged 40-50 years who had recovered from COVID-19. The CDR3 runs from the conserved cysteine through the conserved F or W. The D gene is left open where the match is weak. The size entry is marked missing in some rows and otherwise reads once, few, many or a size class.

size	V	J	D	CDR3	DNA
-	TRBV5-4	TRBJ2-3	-	CASSLDPRADTQYF	TGTGCCAGCAGCTTGGATCCCAGGGCAGATACGCAGTATTTT
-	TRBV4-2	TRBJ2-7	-	CASSSGQSSYEQYF	TGTGCCAGCAGCTCAGGACAGAGCTCCTACGAGCAGTACTTC
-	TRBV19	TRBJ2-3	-	CASSGGITSTDTQYF	TGTGCCAGTAGTGGGGGGATAACTAGCACAGATACGCAGTATTTT
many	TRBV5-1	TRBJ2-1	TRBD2	CASSLGWGAGEGYNEQFF	TGCGCCAGCAGCTTGGGATGGGGAGCGGGGGAAGGATACAATGAGCAGTTCTTC
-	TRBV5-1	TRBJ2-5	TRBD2	CASATIAGQETQYF	TGCGCCAGCGCCACTATAGCGGGCCAAGAGACCCAGTACTTC
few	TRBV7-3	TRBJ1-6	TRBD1	CASSPRGADNSPLHF	TGTGCCAGCAGCCCCAGGGGGGCTGATAATTCACCCCTCCACTTT
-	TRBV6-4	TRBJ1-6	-	CASSALANSPLHF	TGTGCCAGCAGTGCCCTGGCAAATTCACCCCTCCACTTT
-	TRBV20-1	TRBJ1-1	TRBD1	CSADRGTEAFF	TGCAGTGCCGACAGGGGAACTGAAGCTTTCTTT
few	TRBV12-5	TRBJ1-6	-	CASGFSGNSPLHF	TGTGCTAGTGGTTTTTCGGGGAATTCACCCCTCCACTTT
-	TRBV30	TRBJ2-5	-	CAWRGGGKRTQYF	TGTGCCTGGAGGGGAGGCGGAAAGAGGACCCAGTACTTC
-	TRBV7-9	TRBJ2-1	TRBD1	CASSFGGTGGYNEQFF	TGTGCCAGCAGCTTTGGAGGGACAGGGGGCTACAATGAGCAGTTCTTC
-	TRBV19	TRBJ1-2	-	CASRKGAGYTF	TGTGCCAGCCGAAAGGGAGCTGGCTACACCTTC
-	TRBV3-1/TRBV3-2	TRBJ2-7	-	CASSLSPSQGSFTYEQYF	TGTGCCAGCAGCCTATCACCCTCCCAGGGGTCGTTTACCTACGAGCAGTACTTC
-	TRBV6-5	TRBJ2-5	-	CASPGGTQYF	TGTGCCAGTCCCGGAGGAACCCAGTACTTC
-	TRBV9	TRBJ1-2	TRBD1	CASSVATGAAYGYTF	TGTGCCAGCAGCGTAGCCACAGGGGCTGCTTATGGCTACACCTTC
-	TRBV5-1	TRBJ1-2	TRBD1	CASSLDRGSSGYTF	TGCGCCAGCAGCTTGGACAGGGGATCGAGTGGCTACACCTTC
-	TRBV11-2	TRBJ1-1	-	CASSLDFRGGTEAFF	TGTGCCAGCAGCTTAGACTTCCGGGGGGGCACTGAAGCTTTCTTT
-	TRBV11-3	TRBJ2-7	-	CASSPYRRDEQYF	TGTGCCAGCAGCCCCTACCGGAGGGACGAGCAGTACTTC
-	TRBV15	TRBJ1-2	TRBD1	CATSRDRGRIHGYTF	TGTGCCACCAGCAGAGACAGGGGGCGCATCCATGGCTACACCTTC
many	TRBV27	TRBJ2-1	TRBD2	CASRPAVVSGDQGFF	TGTGCCAGCAGACCCGCCGTAGTTAGCGGGGACCAAGGGTTCTTC
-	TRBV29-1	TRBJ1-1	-	CSGGGANTEAFF	TGCAGCGGTGGAGGGGCGAACACTGAAGCTTTCTTT
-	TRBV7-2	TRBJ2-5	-	CASSPPGGLSQETQYF	TGTGCCAGCAGCCCCCCAGGGGGGCTCTCCCAAGAGACCCAGTACTTC
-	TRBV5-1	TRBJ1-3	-	CASSLSPQDSGNTIYF	TGCGCCAGCAGCTTGAGTCCACAGGACTCTGGAAACACCATATATTTT
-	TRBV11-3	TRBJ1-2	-	CASSADTRLNGYTF	TGTGCCAGCAGCGCGGACACTCGGTTAAATGGCTACACCTTC
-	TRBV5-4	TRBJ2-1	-	CASSGRAEGNEQFF	TGTGCCAGCAGCGGCCGGGCGGAGGGGAATGAGCAGTTCTTC
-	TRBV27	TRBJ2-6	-	CASSRTGLSLGANVLTF	TGTGCCAGCAGTAGAACAGGGTTAAGTCTTGGGGCCAACGTCCTGACTTTC
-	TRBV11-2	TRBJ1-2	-	CASSLEGSPGYGYTF	TGTGCCAGCAGCTTAGAGGGGAGTCCGGGCTATGGCTACACCTTC
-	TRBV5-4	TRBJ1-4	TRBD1	CASSLGSTGVGEKLFF	TGTGCCAGCAGCTTGGGCTCCACAGGGGTGGGCGAAAAACTGTTTTTT
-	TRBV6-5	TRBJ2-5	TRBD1	CASNDPGGDSETQYF	TGTGCCAGCAACGACCCAGGGGGCGACTCAGAGACCCAGTACTTC
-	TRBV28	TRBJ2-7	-	CASSPGGFSSYEQYF	TGTGCCAGCAGCCCGGGGGGCTTCAGCTCCTACGAGCAGTACTTC
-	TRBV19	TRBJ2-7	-	CASSRQATYEQYF	TGTGCCAGTAGTCGACAGGCCACCTACGAGCAGTACTTC
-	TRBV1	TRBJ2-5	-	CTSSPRTAQETQYF	TGCACCAGCAGCCCCAGGACAGCGCAAGAGACCCAGTACTTC
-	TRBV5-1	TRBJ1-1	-	CASSPGHEGGTEAFF	TGCGCCAGCAGCCCTGGCCACGAGGGTGGCACTGAAGCTTTCTTT
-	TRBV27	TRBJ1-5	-	CASSMGGYSNQPQHF	TGTGCCAGCAGTATGGGAGGCTATAGCAATCAGCCCCAGCATTTT
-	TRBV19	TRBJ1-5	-	CASSTGGTQPQHF	TGTGCCAGTAGTACGGGGGGGACGCAGCCCCAGCATTTT
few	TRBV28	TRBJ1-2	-	CASSTRRQAGSYGYTF	TGTGCCAGCAGTACCCGTCGACAGGCAGGGAGCTATGGCTACACCTTC
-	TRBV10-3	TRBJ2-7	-	CAISKASVLRTEAYEQYF	TGTGCCATCAGCAAAGCCTCGGTCTTGAGGACAGAGGCCTACGAGCAGTACTTC
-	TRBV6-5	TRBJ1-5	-	CASSPGGLNQPQHF	TGTGCCAGCAGTCCAGGAGGGCTCAATCAGCCCCAGCATTTT
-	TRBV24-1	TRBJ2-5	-	CATSDLGQGGTQYF	TGTGCCACCAGTGACCTGGGGCAGGGAGGGACCCAGTACTTC
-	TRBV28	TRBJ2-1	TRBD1	CASSTRDSGTMLQFF	TGTGCCAGCAGTACCCGGGACAGCGGTACTATGTTGCAGTTCTTC
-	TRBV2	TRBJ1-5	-	CASSPGAALNQPQHF	TGTGCCAGCAGTCCAGGGGCCGCGCTCAATCAGCCCCAGCATTTT
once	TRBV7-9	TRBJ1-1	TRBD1	CASSPTGTGYPLNTEAFF	TGTGCCAGCAGCCCCACCGGGACAGGGTATCCACTGAACACTGAAGCTTTCTTT
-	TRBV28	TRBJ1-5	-	CASSTTGSSQPQHF	TGTGCCAGCAGTACTACAGGGTCTAGCCAGCCCCAGCATTTT
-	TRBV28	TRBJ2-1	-	CASSFPGSYNEQFF	TGTGCCAGCAGTTTCCCGGGTTCCTACAATGAGCAGTTCTTC
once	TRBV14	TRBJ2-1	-	CASSPLGVREEFF	TGTGCCAGCAGCCCTTTGGGGGTGAGGGAGGAGTTCTTC
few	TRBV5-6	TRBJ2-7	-	CASSFFTETYEQYF	TGTGCCAGCAGCTTTTTTACGGAGACCTACGAGCAGTACTTC
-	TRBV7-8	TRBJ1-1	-	CASSTRQNTEAFF	TGTGCCAGCAGCACTCGACAGAACACTGAAGCTTTCTTT